What follows are 30 T cell receptor beta chains derived from one specimen sequenced in a study of a mutant IDH1 vaccine in newly diagnosed glioma. Time point described: week 35, safety follow-up. Mutant IDH1 20-mer peptide, at 300 ug, made up each vaccine dose, with topical imiquimod. No antigen has been identified for these receptors. Sequencing used immunoSEQ multiplex PCR; TCRdb keeps in-frame clones, though not all of them. The table records around 45,000 clones, 88% of them present only once. Sample: PBMCs, taken from a glioma patient whose treatment included an IDH1 peptide vaccine. The receptors were sampled from a woman between 35 and 50 years old with glioma.

This rearrangement joins TRBV19 to TRBJ2-3, with D perhaps TRBD1 (6 bases). CDR3 size: 15 residues. Germline assignment: CDR1 LNHDA and CDR2 SQIVND (reference sequence). Trimming left V 4 bases short and J 2 bases short, with 13 bases between. The CDR3 is CASSSGQGSTDTQYF. The CDR3 coding sequence is TGTGCCAGTAGTAGTGGCCAGGGGTCCACAGATACGCAGTATTTT. Full variable domain (outside the CDR3, taken from reference TRBV19 and TRBJ2-3): DGGITQSPKYLFRKEGQNVTLSCEQNLNHDAMYWYRQDPGQGLRLIYYSQIVNDFQKGDIAEGYSVSREKKESFPLTVTSAQKNPTAFYLCASSSGQGSTDTQYFGPGTRLTVL.

This sequence joins TRBV9 and TRBJ1-4, with 9 bases matching TRBD1. Germline V gene sequence: CDR1 SGDLS, CDR2 YYNGEE. V gave up 3 bases and J gave up 7 bases; unmatched junction bases: 7. This CDR3 is built from 15 residues. The CDR3 DNA reads as TGTGCCAGCAGCGGGGGGGGGACAGGGTTTGAAAAACTGTTTTTT. Protein sequence: CASSGGGTGFEKLFF. The full variable domain, its missing parts supplied by reference TRBV9 and TRBJ1-4, is DSGVTQTPKHLITATGQRVTLRCSPRSGDLSVYWYQQSLDQGLQFLIQYYNGEERAKGNILERFSAQQFPDLHSELNLSSLELGDSALYFCASSGGGTGFEKLFFGSGTQLSVL.

This clone appeared a single time. The genes are TRBV18 and TRBJ1-1, with D uncertain. The CDR3 sequence is 12 residues long. CDR1 is KGHSH, CDR2 LQKENI, per germline. V was trimmed by 5 bases and J by 2 bases, leaving 6 bases between them. CDR3 sequence: CASSNKNTEAFF. The CDR3 bases are TGTGCCAGCTCAAACAAAAACACTGAAGCTTTCTTT.

This clone was detected only once. The CDR3 region has the DNA TGCAGCGTTGGACCCGGGACAGGGCAATATGGCTACACCTTC. Protein product: CSVGPGTGQYGYTF. The chain recombines TRBV29-1 with TRBJ1-2, with 9 bases lining up with TRBD1. This CDR3 has 14 amino acids. Germline CDR1 and CDR2: SQVTM and ANQGSEA. After removal of 4 bases from V and 5 bases from J, the junction contained 8 bases not matched to a gene.

The chain joins TRBV30 to TRBJ2-5; D is unresolved. The tail of the sequence fits TRBJ2-7 better, so the J call may be wrong. From germline, CDR1 is GTSNPN and CDR2 SVGIG (reference sequence). The CDR3 length is 13 residues. The CDR3 reads CAWSVGQPYEQYF. CDR3 coding DNA: TGTGCCTGGAGTGTTGGGCAGCCCTACGAGCAGTACTTC.

This chain's CDR3 is CASSSRQPGLYGYTF. DNA of the CDR3: TGTGCCAGCAGCTCCCGGCAACCGGGACTCTATGGCTACACCTTC. The chain recombines TRBV7-9 with TRBJ1-2; D might be TRBD1 (5 bases). V dropped 4 bases and J dropped 4 bases, with 16 bases sitting between them. CDR1 is SEHNR, CDR2 FQNEAQ, per germline (reference sequence). The CDR3 has 15 residues.

This chain links TRBV5-4 with TRBJ1-1; 7 positions agree with TRBD1. Germline trimming cut 5 bases from V and 4 bases from J; bases unmatched to any gene: 8. Germline lookup yields CDR1 SGHNT and CDR2 YYREEE (reference sequence). The CDR3 runs 14 residues. CDR3 in amino acids: CASRQGGAGTEAFF. The CDR3 bases are TGTGCCAGCAGACAAGGGGGCGCCGGCACTGAAGCTTTCTTT.

The chain employs TRBV2 and TRBJ1-2; D is unclear. Per the germline V gene, CDR1 is SNHLY and CDR2 is FYNNEI. This CDR3 region has 15 residues. With 4 bases removed from V and 5 bases from J, the gap between germline ends came to 17 bases. This CDR3 reads CASSVGPTVVYGYTF. CDR3 nucleotide sequence: TGTGCCAGCAGTGTTGGGCCGACCGTTGTATATGGCTACACCTTC.

V gene TRBV4-1 combines with J gene TRBJ2-1; 10 bases match TRBD2. This CDR3 comprises 17 residues. Germline trimming cut 0 bases from V and 3 bases from J; bases unmatched to any gene: 5. CDR1 and CDR2 (germline): MGHRA, YSYEKL. The CDR3 sequence: CASSQESSGGLYNEQFF. The CDR3 coding sequence is TGCGCCAGCAGCCAAGAGTCTAGCGGGGGACTCTACAATGAGCAGTTCTTC.

The V gene is TRBV6-6, the J gene TRBJ1-2; D remains ambiguous. V lost 5 bases and J lost 5, with 21 bases in between. The germline CDR1 and CDR2 sequences are MNHNY and SVGAGI (reference sequence). There are 16 residues in the CDR3. CDR3 coding DNA: TGTGCCAGCAGTCAAAGCCCGAAGGCAGGTTTTTATGGCTACACCTTC. Translation: CASSQSPKAGFYGYTF.

J is TRBJ1-1 and V is TRBV6-5, with D tentatively TRBD1 (5 bases). Between the trimmed V and J ends, which lost 5 bases and 8 bases, there was a span of 18 bases. The CDR3 spans 14 residues. Germline V lookup: CDR1 MNHEY, CDR2 SVGAGI. CDR3 sequence (DNA): TGTGCCAGCAGTAGTGGGTGGGGACGCGGAGAAGCTTTCTTT. Protein product: CASSSGWGRGEAFF.

The chain joins TRBV6-6 to TRBJ2-2; D possibly corresponds to TRBD2 (6 bases). The CDR3 loop spans 15 amino acids. The V end was cut by 7 bases, the J end by 4 bases, with 16 bases between. The germline gives CDR1 MNHNY, CDR2 SVGAGI (reference sequence). In nucleotides, the CDR3 is TGTGCCAGCACCAACATGGTTAGCGGCACCGGGGAGCTGTTTTTT. Translating gives CASTNMVSGTGELFF.

The rearrangement joins TRBV5-4 to TRBJ2-5; 9 positions agree with TRBD1. V dropped 5 bases and J dropped 3; count of bases not matched to a gene: 5. CDR3 size: 14 residues. Germline CDR1 is SGHNT and CDR2 is YYREEE (reference sequence). CDR3 residues: CASSSTGGKETQYF. The DNA of the CDR3 is TGTGCCAGCAGTTCAACAGGGGGCAAAGAGACCCAGTACTTC. Variable domain in full (rest from reference TRBV5-4 and TRBJ2-5): ETGVTQSPTHLIKTRGQQVTLRCSSQSGHNTVSWYQQALGQGPQFIFQYYREEENGRGNFPPRFSGLQFPNYSSELNVNALELDDSALYLCASSSTGGKETQYFGPGTRLLVL.

The CDR3: CASSLGGGQGLVYEQYF. The CDR3, as DNA: TGTGCCAGCAGCTTAGGAGGAGGACAGGGCCTAGTCTACGAGCAGTACTTC. The chain employs TRBV7-9 and TRBJ2-7; 8 bases match TRBD1. The junction had 11 bases not matched to a gene; V was cut back by 1 base and J by 3 bases. CDR3 length: 17 amino acids. CDR1 is SEHNR, CDR2 FQNEAQ, per germline (reference sequence).

The chain couples TRBV11-2 to TRBJ2-7; TRBD2 matches 7 bases. This CDR3 is built from 15 residues. After removal of 4 bases from V and 3 bases from J, the junction contained 9 bases not matched to a gene. The germline V gene encodes CDR1 SGHAT and CDR2 FQNNGV. This chain's CDR3 is CASSWRLGTNYEQYF. The CDR3 DNA reads as TGTGCCAGCAGCTGGAGACTCGGGACTAACTACGAGCAGTACTTC.

The chain links TRBV5-1 to TRBJ2-2; D gene ambiguous. V was shortened by 4 bases and J by 4 bases, with 8 bases between the two germline ends. CDR1 and CDR2 from the germline V gene are SGHRS and YFSETQ. The CDR3 spans 13 residues. CDR3: CASSPDATGELFF. The CDR3 bases are TGCGCCAGCAGCCCGGACGCCACCGGGGAGCTGTTTTTT.

This rearrangement joins TRBV4-1 to TRBJ2-2; D uncertain. Germline values: CDR1 MGHRA, CDR2 YSYEKL. V gave up 6 bases and J gave up 6 bases, with 8 bases separating them. The CDR3 length is 12 residues. The CDR3 bases are TGCGCCAGCAGAGGGTCGTCCGGGGAGCTGTTTTTT. Its translation is CASRGSSGELFF.

The V and J genes are TRBV5-8 and TRBJ2-7, with D maybe TRBD2 (5 bases). Trimming took 10 bases from V and 2 from J, leaving 13 bases between them. Germline V CDR1 and CDR2: SGHTS, YDEGEE. This CDR3 is 12 amino acids long. CDR3 loop: CAGGYRAYEQYF. CDR3 in DNA: TGTGCCGGAGGCTACCGTGCCTACGAGCAGTACTTC.

The rearrangement links TRBV11-3 to TRBJ2-5, with 7 bases matching TRBD1. CDR3 size: 15 residues. Germline trimming cut 5 bases from V and 1 base from J; bases unmatched to any gene: 7. Germline V CDR1 and CDR2: SGHNT, YENEEA. Written as DNA, the CDR3 is TGTGCCAGCAGCAAGGGGACAGAAGTCCAAGAGACCCAGTACTTC. The encoded protein is CASSKGTEVQETQYF.

The chain recombines TRBV5-1 with TRBJ1-4, with no clear D. CDR3 length equals 14 residues. V lost 2 bases and J lost 0, with 5 bases in between. Germline CDR1 and CDR2: SGHRS and YFSETQ. CDR3 sequence reads: CASSLQATNEKLFF. In nucleotides, the CDR3 is TGCGCCAGCAGCTTACAAGCAACTAATGAAAAACTGTTTTTT.

This clone was observed a single time. This rearrangement joins TRBV5-1 to TRBJ2-7; D call uncertain. The CDR3 sequence is 10 residues long. V gave up 0 bases and J gave up 6 bases, with 1 base separating them. The V gene's germline CDR1 is SGHRS and CDR2 YFSETQ. CDR3 nucleotides: TGCGCCAGCAGCTTGGCCGAGCAGTACTTC. Amino acid sequence: CASSLAEQYF.

In its sample, this clone was seen once. V usage is TRBV19 and J usage is TRBJ2-2; TRBD1 agrees at 10 bases. The CDR3 sequence is 15 residues long. Losses at the gene ends were 5 bases for V and 6 bases for J; bases not matched to a gene: 6. In germline, CDR1 is LNHDA, CDR2 SQIVND (reference sequence). This CDR3 reads CASSSPGTGAGELFF. CDR3 DNA sequence: TGTGCCAGTAGTTCCCCCGGGACAGGGGCCGGGGAGCTGTTTTTT.

The J gene is TRBJ2-1, the V gene TRBV19; D may be TRBD1 (5 bases). The V end lost 6 bases, the J end lost 4 bases, and 10 bases lay between the germline ends. The CDR3 covers 13 residues. CDR1 and CDR2 (germline): LNHDA, SQIVND (reference sequence). The CDR3 sequence: CASRQGKYNEQFF. The CDR3, as DNA: TGTGCCAGTAGGCAGGGCAAATACAATGAGCAGTTCTTC. The variable domain in full, with the rest retrieved from reference TRBV19 and TRBJ2-1, is DGGITQSPKYLFRKEGQNVTLSCEQNLNHDAMYWYRQDPGQGLRLIYYSQIVNDFQKGDIAEGYSVSREKKESFPLTVTSAQKNPTAFYLCASRQGKYNEQFFGPGTRLTVL.

The chain has TRBV21-1 and TRBJ1-1; the table gives TRBD1 as D, unverified against the DNA. TRBV21-1 is listed as a pseudogene. The CDR3 has 13 amino acids. CDR3 loop: CASSNGRQDEAFF. DNA for the CDR3: TGTGCCAGCAGCAATGGGAGACAGGATGAGGCTTTCTTT.

This chain uses TRBV4-2 with TRBJ2-5, with TRBD2 matching 11 bases. The V and J ends lost 3 bases and 0 bases, in that order; junction bases with no gene match: 6. The germline CDR1 and CDR2 sequences are LGHNA and YNFKEQ. This CDR3 contains 17 residues. The CDR3 region is CASSQPSSGGYQETQYF. CDR3 bases: TGTGCCAGCAGCCAGCCGTCTAGCGGGGGGTACCAAGAGACCCAGTACTTC.

The chain joins TRBV9 to TRBJ2-7; either TRBD1 or TRBD2 may supply D (6 bases each). The V and J ends lost 4 bases and 2 bases respectively, with 25 bases between them. The CDR3 runs to 18 residues. Germline V gene lookup returns CDR1 SGDLS and CDR2 YYNGEE. CDR3 DNA: TGTGCCAGCAGCTCCCCCGCAGGCACACACAGGGAGGCCTACGAGCAGTACTTC. Translated, it gives CASSSPAGTHREAYEQYF.

V is TRBV25-1 and J is TRBJ2-6; D not resolved. CDR1 is MGHDK and CDR2 is SYGVNS in the germline V gene. This CDR3 comprises 12 residues. V lost 0 bases to trimming and J lost 11 bases, with 5 bases between them. The CDR3: CASSEYKDVLTF. CDR3 bases: TGTGCCAGCAGTGAATATAAAGACGTCCTGACTTTC.

This chain uses TRBV7-8 with TRBJ2-7; 9 bases map to TRBD2. The ends lost 4 bases at V and 4 bases at J; junction bases unmatched: 8. Germline V CDR1 and CDR2: SGHVS, FQNEAQ. This CDR3 has 15 amino acids. Here the CDR3 reads CASSSRRLAGYEQYF. The CDR3 DNA follows: TGTGCCAGCAGCTCCCGGCGCCTAGCGGGATACGAGCAGTACTTC.

The J gene is TRBJ1-4, the V gene TRBV7-9; D gene ambiguous. The CDR3 loop spans 15 amino acids. The germline V gene has CDR1 SEHNR and CDR2 FQNEAQ (reference sequence). The ends were cut back, 7 bases at V and 3 bases at J, with 15 bases in the middle. The CDR3 sequence: CASNRIGQSNEKLFF. Here the CDR3 DNA reads TGTGCCAGCAACAGAATCGGGCAGTCTAATGAAAAACTGTTTTTT.

This clone has just one count. This sequence joins TRBV5-8 and TRBJ1-1; D not resolved. Per germline, CDR1 SGHTS and CDR2 YDEGEE. Deletions cut 2 bases from V and 6 bases from J, with 5 bases between. The CDR3 runs 11 residues. Here the CDR3 reads CASSLLAEAFF. The CDR3 DNA reads as TGTGCCAGCAGCTTACTGGCTGAAGCTTTCTTT.